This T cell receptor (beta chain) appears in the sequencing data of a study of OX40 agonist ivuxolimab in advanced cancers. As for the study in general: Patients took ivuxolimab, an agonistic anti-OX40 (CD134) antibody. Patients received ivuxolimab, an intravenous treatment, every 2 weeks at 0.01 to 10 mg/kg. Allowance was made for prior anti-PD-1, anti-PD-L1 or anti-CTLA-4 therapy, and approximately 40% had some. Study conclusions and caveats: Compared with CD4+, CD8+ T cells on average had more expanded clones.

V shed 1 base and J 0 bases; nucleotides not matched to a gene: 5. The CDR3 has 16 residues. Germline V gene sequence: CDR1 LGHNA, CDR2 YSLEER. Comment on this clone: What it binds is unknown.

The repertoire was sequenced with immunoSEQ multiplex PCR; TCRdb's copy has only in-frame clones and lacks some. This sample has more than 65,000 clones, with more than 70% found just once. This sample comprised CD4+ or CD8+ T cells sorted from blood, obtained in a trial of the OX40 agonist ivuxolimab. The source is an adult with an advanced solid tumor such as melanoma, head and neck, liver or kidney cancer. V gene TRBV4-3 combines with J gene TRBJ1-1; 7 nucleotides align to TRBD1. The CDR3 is CASSQGQGLMNTEAFF. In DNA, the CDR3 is TGCGCCAGCAGCCAAGGACAGGGACTCATGAACACTGAAGCTTTCTTT.